Described below is a single T cell receptor (beta chain) sequence and its context. What it binds is not known. UMI-tagged TRB cDNA libraries were built via 5' RACE. TCRdb re-called the 5' RACE reads, yielding one record per CDR3 amino acid sequence without DNA. The repertoire table contains 60,000 or so distinct CDR3 sequences. The source of the sample is a study of CXCR3-negative and CXCR3-positive naive CD8 T cells. Study-level points and caveats: High diversity, comparable across both naive subsets, contrasted with much lower diversity in memory CD8+ cells. TRB CDR3 properties were used to infer TCR strength, and surface CD5 was comparable between naive subsets. Fresh PBMCs were used in most assays, and CXCR3 expression partially decreased after cryopreservation.

The clonotype comes from a human donor in good health. Some clones in this sample may be carry-over from other donors' samples. The sequencing sample was made of memory CD8+ T cells from blood.

The CDR3 sequence is CASSRGVNYEQYF. The gene calls are TRBV23-1 and TRBJ2-7; TCRdb proposes TRBD2, but this gene call is untestable without DNA. TRBV23-1 is an ORF; its function is uncertain. The CDR3 totals 13 residues.